Below are 23 T cell receptor beta chains sequenced from a single sample in a study of blood T cell repertoires in COVID-19. Some clones are missing from TCRdb's copy, which holds only in-frame ones; the method was immunoSEQ multiplex PCR. The sample records tens of thousands of clones, around 83% being singletons. The sequenced sample was peripheral blood. The receptors derive from an elderly man with acute or convalescent COVID-19.

This chain connects TRBV6-2 or TRBV6-3 to TRBJ1-1, with unresolved D. The germline V gene encodes CDR1 MNHEY and CDR2 SVGEGT. V lost 0 bases and J lost 1, with 15 bases in between. This CDR3 region has 17 residues. Here the CDR3 reads CASSYSLGRRGNTEAFF. The DNA for the CDR3 is TGTGCCAGCAGTTACTCGTTGGGTAGAAGAGGGAACACTGAAGCTTTCTTT.

The CDR3, as DNA: TGTGCCAGCATTAACAGGGGGCAAGCAGAGACCCAGTACTTC. Translation: CASINRGQAETQYF. The chain recombines TRBV19 with TRBJ2-5; 9 bases agree with TRBD1. With 9 bases clipped from V and 4 bases from J, the junction kept 9 bases outside the gene matches. From germline, CDR1 is LNHDA and CDR2 SQIVND (reference sequence). The CDR3 totals 14 residues.

The rearrangement links TRBV19 to TRBJ2-2; D is undetermined. V shed 8 bases and J shed 0 bases, with 7 bases lying between them. CDR3 size: 13 residues. Germline V gene lookup returns CDR1 LNHDA and CDR2 SQIVND (reference sequence). Here the CDR3 reads CASAETNTGELFF. The DNA of the CDR3 is TGTGCCAGTGCGGAGACGAACACCGGGGAGCTGTTTTTT. Full variable domain (remainder filled in from reference TRBV19 and TRBJ2-2): DGGITQSPKYLFRKEGQNVTLSCEQNLNHDAMYWYRQDPGQGLRLIYYSQIVNDFQKGDIAEGYSVSREKKESFPLTVTSAQKNPTAFYLCASAETNTGELFFGEGSRLTVL.

This chain joins TRBV6-5 and TRBJ2-7; D remains unclear. Germline CDR1 MNHEY, CDR2 SVGAGI. Trimming removed 6 bases from V and 4 bases from J, with 13 bases in between. CDR3 length equals 13 residues. The DNA of the CDR3 is TGTGCCAGCAGAGTAGGCGGCGATTACGAGCAGTACTTC. This translates into CASRVGGDYEQYF.

The gene calls are TRBV29-1 and TRBJ1-5, with D possibly TRBD1 on 5 matching bases. Trimming removed 6 bases at V and 5 bases at J, with 17 bases between. The CDR3 covers 14 residues. Germline loops: CDR1 SQVTM, CDR2 ANQGSEA. The CDR3 DNA reads TGCAGCGTGGCGCAGGGAGGCTCGGATCAGCCCCAGCATTTT. Protein product: CSVAQGGSDQPQHF. The entire variable domain, with the rest obtained from reference TRBV29-1 and TRBJ1-5, is as follows: SAVISQKPSRDICQRGTSLTIQCQVDSQVTMMFWYRQQPGQSLTLIATANQGSEATYESGFVIDKFPISRPNLTFSTLTVSNMSPEDSSIYLCSVAQGGSDQPQHFGDGTRLSIL.

The chain uses TRBV29-1 and TRBJ2-1; D may be TRBD2 (6 bases). CDR3 length equals 14 residues. V lost 0 bases to trimming and J lost 9 bases, with 15 bases between them. Germline CDR1 and CDR2: SQVTM and ANQGSEA. CDR3 in amino acids: CSVEDLGREGEQFF. CDR3 bases: TGCAGCGTTGAAGATCTAGGGCGGGAAGGTGAGCAGTTCTTC.

The rearrangement links TRBV24-1 to TRBJ1-5; 10 bases align to TRBD1. The V and J ends lost 3 bases and 11 bases, in that order; junction bases with no gene match: 12. Looked up from germline, CDR1 is KGHDR and CDR2 is SFDVKD. The CDR3 sequence is 16 residues long. Here the CDR3 reads CATSDTGTGAARSQHF. DNA of the CDR3: TGTGCCACCAGTGATACCGGGACAGGGGCCGCCAGGTCCCAGCATTTT.

The chain has TRBV9 and TRBJ2-5; TRBD2 matches at 11 bases. J gave up 0 bases and V 0 bases, and 7 bases lay outside the gene matches. The CDR3 is made up of 18 amino acids. Germline CDR1 is SGDLS and CDR2 is YYNGEE. The CDR3, as DNA: TGTGCCAGCAGCGTAGGACTCTCTAGCGGGGGGTACCAAGAGACCCAGTACTTC. This gives the protein CASSVGLSSGGYQETQYF.

The chain links TRBV3-1 (or the pseudogene TRBV3-2) to TRBJ2-7, with 9 bases matching TRBD1. The V gene end was trimmed by 1 base and the J gene end by 5 bases; junction bases not matched to a gene: 3. Germline CDR1 reads LGHDT; CDR2 reads YNNKEL (reference sequence). This CDR3 has 14 residues. The CDR3 DNA follows: TGTGCCAGCAGCCAAGGGGGACAGGGCCACGAGCAGTACTTC. This sequence encodes CASSQGGQGHEQYF.

This clone was found a few times. The chain uses TRBV19 and TRBJ1-1; D gene ambiguous. The CDR3 is 13 amino acids. Germline V gene data show CDR1 as LNHDA and CDR2 as SQIVND (reference sequence). Between the trimmed V and J ends, which lost 7 bases and 4 bases, there was a span of 13 bases. The CDR3 nucleotides read TGTGCCAGTAACCCAAACCGCGGCACTGAAGCTTTCTTT. The encoded protein is CASNPNRGTEAFF.

The chain joins TRBV2 to TRBJ2-1; the D is unclear. V dropped 7 bases and J dropped 4 bases, with 5 bases sitting between them. The CDR3 has 11 residues. Germline V gene data show CDR1 as SNHLY and CDR2 as FYNNEI. The CDR3 is CASKPYNEQFF. CDR3 nucleotide sequence: TGTGCCAGCAAGCCGTACAATGAGCAGTTCTTC. Based on the CDR3 plus reference TRBV2 and TRBJ2-1, the full variable domain is EPEVTQTPSHQVTQMGQEVILRCVPISNHLYFYWYRQILGQKVEFLVSFYNNEISEKSEIFDDQFSVERPDGSNFTLKIRSTKLEDSAMYFCASKPYNEQFFGPGTRLTVL.

The rearrangement joins TRBV2 to TRBJ2-7; 7 bases are shared with TRBD1. This CDR3 has 14 amino acids. CDR1 is SNHLY and CDR2 is FYNNEI in the germline V gene. J lost 1 base, V lost 6 bases, and 6 bases had no gene match. CDR3: CASSEAGGSYEQYF. The DNA for the CDR3 is TGTGCCAGCAGCGAGGCAGGGGGATCCTACGAGCAGTACTTC.

This clone is a singleton in its sample. The V gene is TRBV4-1, the J gene TRBJ2-7; TRBD2 might be the D (7 bases). CDR3 length equals 16 residues. V lost 0 bases and J 1 base, leaving 13 bases between the germline ends. Germline V lookup: CDR1 MGHRA, CDR2 YSYEKL. The CDR3 is CASSQDGGALSYEQYF. CDR3 nucleotides: TGCGCCAGCAGCCAAGATGGGGGGGCGCTTTCCTACGAGCAGTACTTC.

The chain couples TRBV7-3 to TRBJ2-1; 15 nucleotides match TRBD2. The germline gives CDR1 SGHTA, CDR2 FQGTGA. J lost 8 bases, V lost 2 bases, and 10 bases had no gene match. There are 18 residues in the CDR3. In DNA form, the CDR3 reads TGTGCCAGCAGCTTACAAGGGACTAGCGGGGGGCGGAGCGATGAGCAGTTCTTC. It encodes CASSLQGTSGGRSDEQFF. The full variable domain, its missing parts supplied by reference TRBV7-3 and TRBJ2-1, is GAGVSQTPSNKVTEKGKYVELRCDPISGHTALYWYRQSLGQGPEFLIYFQGTGAADDSGLPNDRFFAVRPEGSVSTLKIQRTERGDSAVYLCASSLQGTSGGRSDEQFFGPGTRLTVL.

V is TRBV2 and J is TRBJ2-1, with 11 nucleotides matching TRBD2. The junction had 14 bases not matched to a gene; V was cut back by 6 bases and J by 7 bases. The CDR3 sequence is 17 residues long. Per the germline V gene, CDR1 is SNHLY and CDR2 is FYNNEI. The CDR3 nucleotides read TGTGCCAGCAGGTGGGCATTGACTAGCGGGAATCTGAATGAGCAGTTCTTC. Its protein product is CASRWALTSGNLNEQFF.

This chain connects TRBV4-3 to TRBJ2-3; the match to TRBD2 covers 8 bases. Trimming removed 2 bases from V and 3 bases from J; junction bases left unmatched: 7. The CDR3 length is 16 residues. The V gene's germline CDR1 is LGHNA and CDR2 YSLEER. CDR3: CASSQIAGYITDTQYF. CDR3 coding DNA: TGCGCCAGCAGCCAAATAGCGGGATATATAACAGATACGCAGTATTTT.

CDR3 region: CASSPSAGTSGPTYF. CDR3 coding DNA: TGTGCCAGCAGCCCCAGCGCCGGGACTAGCGGCCCCACGTACTTC. The chain uses TRBV7-2 and TRBJ2-4; TRBD2 aligns across 11 bases. V gave up 5 bases and J gave up 15 bases; unmatched junction bases: 15. The CDR3 extends over 15 amino acids. Germline loops: CDR1 SGHTA, CDR2 FQGNSA.

V usage is TRBV10-3 and J usage is TRBJ2-7; the D gene is possibly TRBD2 (7 bases). V was clipped by 2 bases and J by 3 bases, with 14 bases between them. This CDR3 has 15 amino acids. Looked up from germline, CDR1 is ENHRY and CDR2 is SYGVKD. In DNA, the CDR3 is TGTGCCATCAGTGAGAGATCGGGGGGCGACTACGAGCAGTACTTC. This codes for CAISERSGGDYEQYF.

The genes are TRBV28 and TRBJ1-1, with D hard to call. Germline CDR1 is MDHEN and CDR2 is SYDVKM. The CDR3 spans 12 residues. The V and J ends lost 6 bases and 6 bases respectively, with 11 bases between them. The CDR3 nucleotides read TGTGCCAGCAGCCCCTTGCGGGCTGAAGCTTTCTTT. Translated, it gives CASSPLRAEAFF.

This rearrangement joins TRBV5-1 to TRBJ2-7, with a possible D match to TRBD2 (6 bases). Germline CDR1 is SGHRS and CDR2 is YFSETQ. CDR3 length: 13 amino acids. The V and J ends lost 0 bases and 6 bases respectively, with 10 bases between them. CDR3 in amino acids: CASSLEEGLEQYF. CDR3 sequence (DNA): TGCGCCAGCAGCTTGGAGGAGGGGCTCGAGCAGTACTTC.

V usage is TRBV27 and J usage is TRBJ2-5; possible D gene TRBD2, 5 bases. This CDR3 is built from 12 residues. Deletions cut 8 bases from V and 1 base from J, with 8 bases between. CDR1 is MNHEY, CDR2 SMNVEV, per germline (reference sequence). The CDR3 is CASRTGQETQYF. DNA of the CDR3: TGTGCCAGCCGGACTGGCCAAGAGACCCAGTACTTC.

A word on this clone: This probably arose from a read error, given a far larger clone one base away. J is TRBJ1-1 and V is TRBV2; unclear D gene. Trimming removed 2 bases at V and 1 base at J, with 5 bases between. This CDR3 has 13 amino acids. Germline V gene data show CDR1 as SNHLY and CDR2 as FYNNEI. The CDR3 here is CASSEQENTEAFF. The CDR3 region has the DNA TGTGCCAGCAGTGAACAGGAGAACACTGAAGCTTTCTTT.

A single count supports this clone. The chain combines TRBV5-1 with TRBJ2-7; TRBD2 might be the D (5 bases). Germline V gene sequence: CDR1 SGHRS, CDR2 YFSETQ. The CDR3 is 13 amino acids. V lost 7 bases to trimming and J lost 2 bases, with 13 bases between them. CDR3 amino acids: CASRIEGPYEQYF. In DNA form, the CDR3 reads TGCGCCAGCCGGATCGAGGGCCCCTACGAGCAGTACTTC.